One and the same sample provided the 3 T cell receptor beta chains below, sequenced in a study of T cell responses to AZD1222 COVID-19 vaccine. TCRdb keeps only in-frame clones here, not all; method: immunoSEQ multiplex PCR. The sample consists of approximately 130,000 clones, 75% to 85% of them appearing once. The source material was peripheral blood, sampled 28 days after the second AZD1222 dose. Receptors originate from an adult who received the AZD1222 COVID-19 vaccine.

This rearrangement joins TRBV15 to TRBJ1-2; 8 bases map to TRBD1. CDR3 length equals 13 residues. Trimming cost V 5 bases and J 7 bases; bases outside gene matches: 6. Germline loops: CDR1 LNHNV, CDR2 YYDKDF (reference sequence). DNA for the CDR3: TGTGCCACCAGCGCTGACAGGGGAGGTGGCTACACCTTC. The encoded protein is CATSADRGGGYTF.

This chain uses TRBV28 with TRBJ1-2; the D is unclear. V lost 3 bases, J lost 0 bases, and 14 bases lay in between. CDR3 length: 16 residues. Germline lookup yields CDR1 MDHEN and CDR2 SYDVKM. The CDR3 nucleotides are TGTGCCAGCAGTTTGCGGAGGGCGCCAGCTAACTATGGCTACACCTTC. Translation: CASSLRRAPANYGYTF.

Only a few counts were recorded for this clone. V and J are TRBV6-1 and TRBJ1-3; D is ambiguous. The CDR3 length is 15 residues. In germline, CDR1 is MNHNS, CDR2 SASEGT. V lost 2 bases to trimming and J lost 2 bases, with 10 bases between them. The CDR3, as DNA: TGTGCCAGCAGTGAACTCGCAGAGGCTGGAAACACCATATATTTT. This gives the protein CASSELAEAGNTIYF.